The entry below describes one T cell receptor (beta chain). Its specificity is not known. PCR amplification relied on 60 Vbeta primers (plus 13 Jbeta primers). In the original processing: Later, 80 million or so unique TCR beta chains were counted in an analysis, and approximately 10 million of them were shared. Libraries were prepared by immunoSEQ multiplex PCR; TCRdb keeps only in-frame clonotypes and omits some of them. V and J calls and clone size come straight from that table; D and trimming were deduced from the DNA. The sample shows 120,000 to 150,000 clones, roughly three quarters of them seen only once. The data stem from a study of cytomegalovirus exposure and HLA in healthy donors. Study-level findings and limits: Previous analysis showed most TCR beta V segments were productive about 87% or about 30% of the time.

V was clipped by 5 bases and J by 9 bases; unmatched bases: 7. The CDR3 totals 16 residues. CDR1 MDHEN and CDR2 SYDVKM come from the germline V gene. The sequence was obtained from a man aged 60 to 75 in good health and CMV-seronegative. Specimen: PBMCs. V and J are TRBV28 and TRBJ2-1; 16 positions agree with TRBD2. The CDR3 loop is CASSPGLAGGLGEQFF. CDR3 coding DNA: TGTGCCAGCAGTCCGGGACTAGCGGGAGGGCTAGGTGAGCAGTTCTTC.